This T cell receptor (beta chain) was recovered during a study of post-analysis software for immune sequencing data. The wider study: Relapsing-remitting, secondary progressive and progressive-relapsing courses of multiple sclerosis were included.

The length of the CDR3 is 16 residues. The germline CDR1 and CDR2 sequences are SGHRS and YFSETQ. Losses at the gene ends were 2 bases for V and 4 bases for J; bases not matched to a gene: 6. TCR beta cDNA libraries included unique molecular identifiers. TCRdb redid the calling of the PCR reads with MiXCR, one entry per CDR3 protein. The sample includes 450,000 to 650,000 distinct CDR3 sequences, 44% seen only once; the top ten take around 1.7%. This clonotype came up a few times. Its specificity is not known. The study, taken as a whole, reports: Controls showed lower frequencies than patients for five TRBV segments, and TRBV5-6, TRBV5-1 and TRBV20-1 were among these.

The receptor comes from a girl aged 5 to 17 with multiple sclerosis. Sequenced material: blood. The chain joins TRBV5-1 to TRBJ2-7, with TRBD2 identical over 13 bases. CDR3 bases: TGCGCCAGCAGCTTCGGACTAGCGGGAGTCAGGTACGAGCAGTACTTC. Its protein is CASSFGLAGVRYEQYF. The full variable domain, completed using reference TRBV5-1 and TRBJ2-7, is KAGVTQTPRYLIKTRGQQVTLSCSPISGHRSVSWYQQTPGQGLQFLFEYFSETQRNKGNFPGRFSGRQFSNSRSEMNVSTLELGDSALYLCASSFGLAGVRYEQYFGPGTRLTVT.